The 7 T cell receptor beta chains reported below all come from one sample, sequenced in a study of blood T cell repertoires in COVID-19. TCRdb's copy holds only in-frame clones and misses some; the assay was immunoSEQ multiplex PCR. The profile covers under 300,000 clones, with 91% appearing a single time and 1.2% taken by the ten largest. Sequences were obtained from PBMCs or T cells enriched from blood (not recorded which). The receptors come from a human donor in a cohort exposed to, infected with or recovered from COVID-19 (not recorded which). The donor label of this sample is uncertain.

V gene TRBV9 combines with J gene TRBJ1-1; unclear D gene. Germline CDR1 SGDLS, CDR2 YYNGEE. The CDR3 length is 13 residues. Trimming took 3 bases from V and 1 from J, leaving 7 bases between them. CDR3 protein: CASSAGRNTEAFF. DNA of the CDR3: TGTGCCAGCAGCGCAGGAAGGAACACTGAAGCTTTCTTT.

V and J are TRBV10-3 and TRBJ1-1; 7 bases map to TRBD1. Losses at the gene ends were 10 bases for V and 3 bases for J; bases not matched to a gene: 11. CDR3 length: 14 amino acids. Germline assignment: CDR1 ENHRY and CDR2 SYGVKD. The CDR3 spells CATSDRSGDTEAFF. In DNA, the CDR3 is TGTGCCACCTCGGACAGGTCGGGTGACACTGAAGCTTTCTTT.

The chain is built from TRBV5-4 and TRBJ2-2, with TRBD1 matching 8 bases. The CDR3 runs to 13 residues. V shed 4 bases and J 6 bases; nucleotides not matched to a gene: 2. Germline V CDR1 and CDR2: SGHNT, YYREEE (reference sequence). The CDR3, as DNA: TGTGCCAGCAGCAGACAGGGGCCCGGGGAGCTGTTTTTT. Protein product: CASSRQGPGELFF.

This sequence joins TRBV7-9 and TRBJ1-1; D remains unclear. V lost 5 bases and J 1 base, leaving 8 bases between the germline ends. CDR3 length: 13 amino acids. CDR1 and CDR2 (germline): SEHNR, FQNEAQ (reference sequence). The CDR3 bases are TGTGCCAGCAGCGCGTATGAGAACACTGAAGCTTTCTTT. It codes for CASSAYENTEAFF.

The chain combines TRBV6-2 or TRBV6-3 with TRBJ1-5, with 12 bases matching TRBD1. Germline assignment: CDR1 MNHEY and CDR2 SVGEGT. Trimming took 5 bases from V and 2 from J; bases not matched to a gene: 13. CDR3 length equals 19 residues. The CDR3 sequence: CASSPPRGQGAWGNQPQHF. CDR3 coding DNA: TGTGCCAGCAGTCCCCCTAGGGGACAGGGGGCGTGGGGCAATCAGCCCCAGCATTTT.

V usage is TRBV9 and J usage is TRBJ2-7; tentatively, D is TRBD1 (5 bases). Germline V gene data show CDR1 as SGDLS and CDR2 as YYNGEE. The CDR3 loop spans 17 amino acids. Trimming left V 0 bases short and J 0 bases short, with 16 bases between. CDR3 nucleotide sequence: TGTGCCAGCAGCGTAGAAGCAGGGCCCAAATCCTCCTACGAGCAGTACTTC. This translates into CASSVEAGPKSSYEQYF.

The chain recombines TRBV14 with TRBJ1-1, with 8 bases matching TRBD1. The V gene's germline CDR1 is SGHDN and CDR2 FVKESK. CDR3 length: 16 amino acids. V gave up 3 bases and J gave up 1 base; unmatched junction bases: 7. Here the CDR3 reads CASSQAGGVGNTEAFF. The CDR3 DNA reads TGTGCCAGCAGCCAGGCAGGGGGCGTGGGGAACACTGAAGCTTTCTTT.